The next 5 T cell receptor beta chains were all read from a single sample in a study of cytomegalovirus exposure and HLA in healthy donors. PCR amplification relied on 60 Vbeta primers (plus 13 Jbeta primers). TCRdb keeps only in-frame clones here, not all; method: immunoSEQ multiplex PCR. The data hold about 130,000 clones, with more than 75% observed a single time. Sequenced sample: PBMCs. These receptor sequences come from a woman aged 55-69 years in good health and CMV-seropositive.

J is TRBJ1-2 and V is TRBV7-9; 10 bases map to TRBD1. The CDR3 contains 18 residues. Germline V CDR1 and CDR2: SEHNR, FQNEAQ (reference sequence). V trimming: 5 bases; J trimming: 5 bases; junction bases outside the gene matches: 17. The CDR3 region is CASSPDNGQGDLRYGYTF. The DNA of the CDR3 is TGTGCCAGCAGCCCCGATAACGGACAGGGGGACCTGCGGTATGGCTACACCTTC.

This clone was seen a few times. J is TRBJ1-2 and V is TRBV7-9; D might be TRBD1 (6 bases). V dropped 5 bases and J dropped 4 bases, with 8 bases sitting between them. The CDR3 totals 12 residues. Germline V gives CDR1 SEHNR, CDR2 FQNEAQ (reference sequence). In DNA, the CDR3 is TGTGCCAGCAGCGGACAGTTCTATGGCTACACCTTC. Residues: CASSGQFYGYTF.

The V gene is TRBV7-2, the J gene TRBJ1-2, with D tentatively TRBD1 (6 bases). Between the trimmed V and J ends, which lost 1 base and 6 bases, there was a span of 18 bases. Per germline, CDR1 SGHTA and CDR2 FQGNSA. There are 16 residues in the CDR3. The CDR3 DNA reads TGTGCCAGCAGCTTAGTCCTAACAGGGTCGGCAAATGGCTACACCTTC. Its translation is CASSLVLTGSANGYTF. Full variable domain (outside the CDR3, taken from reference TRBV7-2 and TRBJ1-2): GAGVSQSPSNKVTEKGKDVELRCDPISGHTALYWYRQSLGQGLEFLIYFQGNSAPDKSGLPSDRFSAERTGGSVSTLTIQRTQQEDSAVYLCASSLVLTGSANGYTFGSGTRLTVV.

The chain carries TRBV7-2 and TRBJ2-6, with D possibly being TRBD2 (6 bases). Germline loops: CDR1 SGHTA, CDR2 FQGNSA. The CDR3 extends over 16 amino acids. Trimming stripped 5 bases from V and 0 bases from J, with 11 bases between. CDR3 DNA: TGTGCCAGCAGCCAGGGCGGGACCTCTGGGGCCAACGTCCTGACTTTC. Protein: CASSQGGTSGANVLTF.

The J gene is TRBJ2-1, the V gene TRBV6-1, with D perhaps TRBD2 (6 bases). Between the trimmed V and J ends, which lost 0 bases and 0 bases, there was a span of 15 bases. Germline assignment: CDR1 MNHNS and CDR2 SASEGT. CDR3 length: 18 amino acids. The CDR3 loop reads CASSEAPSAGSSYNEQFF. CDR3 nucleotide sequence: TGTGCCAGCAGTGAAGCGCCTTCGGCGGGGAGCTCCTACAATGAGCAGTTCTTC.